These 8 T cell receptor beta chains were sequenced from one sample in a study of blood T cells in healthy people across ages. Through a sample-barcoded 5' primer and a J-beta primer mix, a second PCR was run for roughly 6 to 11 cycles. A single record per CDR3 protein comes from TCRdb applying MiXCR to the 5' RACE reads. The sample contains over 700,000 distinct CDR3 sequences, around 25% of which appear only once. This sample was shared with a second study, whose subject was T cells of mothers and their children.

Sequencing was performed on blood. All receptors come from a boy between 5 and 17 years old in good health.

The chain uses TRBV12-3 or TRBV12-4 and TRBJ2-5, with 7 bases aligning to TRBD2. The J call is in doubt because the DNA end fits TRBJ2-1 better. The length of the CDR3 is 15 residues. CDR3 in amino acids: CASSSGGGTYNEQFF. As DNA, the CDR3 is TGTGCCAGCAGTTCTGGCGGGGGAACGTACAATGAGCAGTTCTTC.

This clonotype was observed a handful of times. V is TRBV4-1 and J is TRBJ2-5; TRBD1 might be the D (6 bases). The germline V and J ends were trimmed by 4 bases and 3 bases, with 9 bases remaining between them. Germline CDR1 reads MGHRA; CDR2 reads YSYEKL. The CDR3 extends over 13 amino acids. CDR3 loop: CASSREGEETQYF. As DNA, the CDR3 is TGCGCCAGCAGCCGAGAGGGGGAAGAGACCCAGTACTTC.

The genes are TRBV20-1 and TRBJ2-5; D tentatively fits TRBD1 or TRBD2 (5 bases each). Judging by the DNA end, TRBJ2-7 fits better; the J call may be wrong. This CDR3 is built from 13 residues. CDR1 is DFQATT and CDR2 is SNEGSKA in the germline V gene (reference sequence). Written as DNA, the CDR3 is TGCAGTGCCAGGGACCTAGAGGCTTACGAGCAGTACTTC. It is translated as CSARDLEAYEQYF.

For this clonotype: A read error may produce the germline difference seen at one junction end. The chain carries TRBV5-1 and TRBJ1-2; no reliable D call. Germline V CDR1 and CDR2: SGHRS, YFSETQ. This CDR3 comprises 13 residues. CDR3 loop: CASSFNSNYSYTF. Here the CDR3 DNA reads TGCGCCAGCAGCTTCAACAGCAACTATAGCTACACCTTC.

The table lists this clonotype with a few counts. The genes are TRBV4-3 and TRBJ2-1; a possible D gene is TRBD2 (6 bases). Trimming removed 6 bases from V and 6 bases from J, with 15 bases in between. Germline CDR1 LGHNA, CDR2 YSLEER. The CDR3 has 14 amino acids. The CDR3 protein is CASSPPGLTNEQFF. The CDR3 region has the DNA TGCGCCAGCAGTCCTCCGGGACTTACCAATGAGCAGTTCTTC.

This clonotype was seen a handful of times. The chain is built from TRBV7-2 and TRBJ2-3, with a tentative D call TRBD1 (6 bases). Germline loops: CDR1 SGHTA, CDR2 FQGNSA. Trimming removed 3 bases at V and 3 bases at J, with 10 bases between. This CDR3 contains 14 residues. The CDR3 loop reads CASSFSRGTDTQYF. CDR3 bases: TGTGCCAGCAGCTTCTCGAGGGGGACAGATACGCAGTATTTT.

The chain combines TRBV7-2 with TRBJ1-1; TRBD1 aligns across 7 bases. Per germline, CDR1 SGHTA and CDR2 FQGNSA. V shed 5 bases and J 7 bases; nucleotides not matched to a gene: 10. This CDR3 contains 14 residues. DNA of the CDR3: TGTGCCAGCAGCGCTCAAACAGGGGTGGGTGAAGCTTTCTTT. Translated, it gives CASSAQTGVGEAFF.

J is TRBJ2-7 and V is TRBV12-3 or TRBV12-4; 9 bases map to TRBD1. Losses at the gene ends were 7 bases for V and 5 bases for J; bases not matched to a gene: 6. The CDR3 spans 13 residues. The CDR3 is CASTSDRGHEQYF. In DNA form, the CDR3 reads TGTGCCAGCACCTCGGACAGGGGCCACGAGCAGTACTTC.